These 31 T cell receptor beta chains came from one sample sequenced in a study of blood T cells in healthy people across ages (dated by TCRdb to the mid-2010s). The method was 5' RACE. The data were produced on an Illumina HiSeq 2500. A second PCR of about 7 to 12 cycles was run with a J-beta primer mix and a sample-barcoded 5' primer. TCRdb trimmed the raw reads at Q25, called clones with MiXCR and kept productive beta chains. Every distinct CDR3 protein forms one entry, paired with its most common genes and DNA. The sample table records 650,000 to 1,000,000 distinct CDR3 sequences; roughly 40% of these occur just once. Roughly 13% of the sample is in the top ten clones. The source material was blood. These receptors all come from a young man in good health.

This clonotype was seen a handful of times. The rearrangement joins TRBV4-2 to TRBJ2-7; 7 positions agree with TRBD2. The germline V gene encodes CDR1 LGHNA and CDR2 YNFKEQ. The V and J ends lost 1 base and 0 bases, in that order; junction bases with no gene match: 3. The CDR3 is made up of 15 amino acids. DNA of the CDR3: TGTGCCAGCAGCCAAGGGGAGGGCTACTCCTACGAGCAGTACTTC. This translates into CASSQGEGYSYEQYF.

The chain links TRBV20-1 to TRBJ1-5, with a tentative D call TRBD1 (6 bases). Germline lookup yields CDR1 DFQATT and CDR2 SNEGSKA (reference sequence). CDR3 size: 15 residues. V lost 5 bases to trimming and J lost 4 bases, with 18 bases between them. Written as DNA, the CDR3 is TGCAGTGCTCCCGGAGGGGGGGCAGTTAATCAGCCCCAGCATTTT. As protein: CSAPGGGAVNQPQHF.

The chain couples TRBV4-3 to TRBJ2-1, with 8 bases aligning to TRBD2. From germline, CDR1 is LGHNA and CDR2 YSLEER. The CDR3 contains 18 residues. Trimming cost V 0 bases and J 8 bases; bases outside gene matches: 15. The CDR3 region has the DNA TGCGCCAGCAGCCAAGATAACATAGCGGGGAGATCGGGGGATGAGCAGTTCTTC. This sequence encodes CASSQDNIAGRSGDEQFF.

This clonotype was counted only a few times. The chain employs TRBV9 and TRBJ1-4; D is uncertain. Germline V lookup: CDR1 SGDLS, CDR2 YYNGEE. CDR3 length equals 12 residues. The V end lost 3 bases, the J end lost 5 bases, and 5 bases lay between the germline ends. DNA of the CDR3: TGTGCCAGCAGCGGCATCAATGAAAAACTGTTTTTT. Residues: CASSGINEKLFF.

The genes are TRBV4-3 and TRBJ2-5; 7 bases are a match to TRBD1. The CDR3 runs to 16 residues. The J segment lost 11 bases and the V segment lost 0 bases, leaving 15 bases of the junction unmatched. Germline-derived CDR1 and CDR2 are LGHNA and YSLEER. The CDR3 bases are TGCGCCAGCAGCCAAGACACAGGGGCTCTTGGGTATGAGCAGTACTTC. Its protein is CASSQDTGALGYEQYF.

V gene TRBV11-2 combines with J gene TRBJ2-5; 9 bases map to TRBD1. Germline V gene sequence: CDR1 SGHAT, CDR2 FQNNGV. The CDR3 is made up of 14 amino acids. With V trimmed by 5 bases and J by 11 bases, 12 bases remained unmatched. The CDR3: CASSTNLQGAEQYF. The CDR3, as DNA: TGTGCCAGCAGCACAAACCTACAGGGGGCTGAGCAGTACTTC.

Written as DNA, the CDR3 is TGCAGTGCCCCGAGGGGGTGGGCTGGCTACACCTTC. It is translated as CSAPRGWAGYTF. The chain links TRBV20-1 to TRBJ1-2; possible D gene TRBD1, 6 bases. CDR3 length: 12 amino acids. The germline V gene encodes CDR1 DFQATT and CDR2 SNEGSKA (reference sequence). V was cut by 6 bases and J by 7 bases, with 15 bases left in between.

The rearrangement joins TRBV9 to TRBJ2-2; no clear D gene. This CDR3 contains 15 residues. CDR1 is SGDLS, CDR2 YYNGEE, per germline. Trimming took off 4 bases at V and 2 bases at J, with 12 bases between the two ends. The CDR3 DNA is TGTGCCAGCAGCCCCCGGGCGGTCAACACCGGGGAGCTGTTTTTT. This gives the protein CASSPRAVNTGELFF.

The rearrangement joins TRBV7-3 to TRBJ2-1, with a tentative D call TRBD1 (5 bases). V dropped 0 bases and J dropped 1 base, with 7 bases sitting between them. Germline CDR1 is SGHTA and CDR2 is FQGTGA. This CDR3 comprises 15 residues. The DNA of the CDR3 is TGTGCCAGCAGCTTAACGGCAGGGTCCTACAATGAGCAGTTCTTC. Encoded protein: CASSLTAGSYNEQFF. Looking up the rest from reference TRBV7-3 and TRBJ2-1 gives the full variable domain: GAGVSQTPSNKVTEKGKYVELRCDPISGHTALYWYRQSLGQGPEFLIYFQGTGAADDSGLPNDRFFAVRPEGSVSTLKIQRTERGDSAVYLCASSLTAGSYNEQFFGPGTRLTVL.

The gene calls are TRBV2 and TRBJ2-3; D not resolved. The germline V gene has CDR1 SNHLY and CDR2 FYNNEI. The V gene lost 0 bases and the J gene lost 2 bases, with 9 bases spanning the gap. This CDR3 has 15 amino acids. The DNA for the CDR3 is TGTGCCAGCAGTGAAGCGCTTTACCTCACAGATACGCAGTATTTT. This encodes CASSEALYLTDTQYF.

This clonotype was observed many times. The chain couples TRBV20-1 to TRBJ2-3; no reliable D call. Germline CDR1 DFQATT, CDR2 SNEGSKA (reference sequence). The CDR3 is 15 residues long. Trimming cost V 4 bases and J 0 bases, with 14 bases left between them. The CDR3 DNA reads TGCAGTGCTACGCCGACGGCGAGGAGCACAGATACGCAGTATTTT. Translated, it gives CSATPTARSTDTQYF.

This clonotype was detected a few times. The J gene is TRBJ2-5, the V gene TRBV15; 11 nucleotides match TRBD1. Per the germline V gene, CDR1 is LNHNV and CDR2 is YYDKDF (reference sequence). V shed 4 bases and J 1 base; nucleotides not matched to a gene: 2. The CDR3 spans 15 residues. In DNA, the CDR3 is TGTGCCACCAGCACCGGACAGGGGGCCCAAGAGACCCAGTACTTC. Its translation: CATSTGQGAQETQYF. The variable domain in full, with the rest retrieved from reference TRBV15 and TRBJ2-5, is DAMVIQNPRYQVTQFGKPVTLSCSQTLNHNVMYWYQQKSSQAPKLLFHYYDKDFNNEADTPDNFQSRRPNTSFCFLDIRSPGLGDTAMYLCATSTGQGAQETQYFGPGTRLLVL.

The CDR3 spells CASSRGGFSYNEQFF. CDR3 sequence (DNA): TGTGCCAGCAGTCGCGGGGGCTTCTCCTACAATGAGCAGTTCTTC. This chain uses TRBV27 with TRBJ2-1; possibly TRBD2 for D (7 bases). This CDR3 has 15 amino acids. V was cut by 5 bases and J by 0 bases, with 11 bases left in between. CDR1 MNHEY and CDR2 SMNVEV come from the germline V gene (reference sequence).

In the case of this clonotype: It may be a read error: a sequence one base away is much more abundant. The rearrangement uses TRBV5-6 and TRBJ2-4; 8 bases are shared with TRBD1. The DNA end is more similar to TRBJ2-7, so the J call may be wrong. CDR3 size: 14 residues. Germline V gene sequence: CDR1 SGHDT, CDR2 YYEEEE. This CDR3 is CASSSGQVSYEQYF. DNA for the CDR3: TGTGCCAGCAGCTCGGGACAGGTTAGCTACGAGCAGTACTTC.

This clonotype has a single count. A much larger clone lies one base from this, so it may be a read error. As the CDR3 is not closed by the conserved phenylalanine or tryptophan, this likely results from a read error. The chain is built from TRBV7-3 and TRBJ2-3; D not certain. The CDR3 is 13 residues long. Trimming removed 1 base from V and 4 bases from J, with 6 bases in between. Germline CDR1 is SGHTA and CDR2 is FQGTGA. CDR3 amino acids: CASSLIRPDTQYY. The CDR3 DNA is TGTGCCAGCAGCTTAATCCGACCAGATACGCAGTATTAT.

The genes are TRBV19 and TRBJ1-4, with a weak D call TRBD1 (6 bases). The CDR3 totals 15 residues. Germline CDR1 LNHDA, CDR2 SQIVND (reference sequence). V was cut by 7 bases and J by 6 bases, with 18 bases left in between. This CDR3 reads CASNPRSAGDEKLFF. Written as DNA, the CDR3 is TGTGCCAGTAACCCGAGATCGGCAGGGGATGAAAAACTGTTTTTT.

For this clonotype: This may arise from a read error, as a much more abundant clone is one base away. The chain is built from TRBV3-1 and TRBJ2-1; D might be TRBD1 (5 bases). The DNA end lines up better with TRBJ2-7; the J call may be wrong. Looked up from germline, CDR1 is LGHDT and CDR2 is YNNKEL (reference sequence). The length of the CDR3 is 16 residues. For the CDR3, the DNA is TGTGCCAGCAGCCAAGACCCCAGGGCTAACTACAATGAGCAGTACTTC. It is translated as CASSQDPRANYNEQYF.

The V call is TRBV5-5, the J call TRBJ1-2; D is perhaps TRBD1 (5 bases). Trimming shortened V by 0 bases and J by 8 bases, and 11 bases separated the two germline ends. The CDR3 totals 13 residues. Germline V lookup: CDR1 SGHKS, CDR2 YYEKEE (reference sequence). As DNA, the CDR3 is TGTGCCAGCAGCTTGGCAGGGACTTCGGGCTACACCTTC. Protein product: CASSLAGTSGYTF. The full variable domain, in which reference TRBV5-5 and TRBJ1-2 provide the parts outside the CDR3, is DAGVTQSPTHLIKTRGQQVTLRCSPISGHKSVSWYQQVLGQGPQFIFQYYEKEERGRGNFPDRFSARQFPNYSSELNVNALLLGDSALYLCASSLAGTSGYTFGSGTRLTVV.

This chain joins TRBV10-3 and TRBJ2-3; TRBD2 matches 7 bases. V shed 7 bases, J shed 0 bases, and the junction held 4 bases outside the gene matches. This CDR3 region has 14 residues. CDR1 and CDR2 (germline): ENHRY, SYGVKD. The CDR3 sequence is CAITPGGSTDTQYF. The CDR3 DNA sequence: TGTGCCATCACCCCGGGGGGTAGCACAGATACGCAGTATTTT.

About this clonotype: A much larger clone differs by one base, so this may be a read error. The V gene is TRBV6-6, the J gene TRBJ2-5; D remains ambiguous. Trimming took 2 bases from V and 1 from J, leaving 8 bases between them. The CDR3 sequence is 14 residues long. The V gene's germline CDR1 is MNHNY and CDR2 SVGAGI (reference sequence). Here the CDR3 DNA reads TGTGCCAGCAGTTACAGTTCCAGCCAAGAGACCCAGTACTTC. This codes for CASSYSSSQETQYF.

This clonotype was picked up a small number of times. This CDR3 is CASSLEYGRRDQETQYF. The CDR3 bases are TGCGCCAGCAGCTTGGAGTATGGCAGGAGAGACCAAGAGACCCAGTACTTC. The chain carries TRBV5-1 and TRBJ2-5, with unresolved D. V lost 0 bases and J lost 0, with 15 bases in between. CDR1 and CDR2 from the germline V gene are SGHRS and YFSETQ. This CDR3 has 17 amino acids.

This clonotype was seen a handful of times. Possible read error: a much larger clone is one base away. The gene calls are TRBV20-1 and TRBJ2-7, with TRBD1 identical over 7 bases. The tail of the sequence fits TRBJ2-4 better, so the J call may be wrong. This CDR3 spans 15 amino acids. CDR1 is DFQATT and CDR2 is SNEGSKA in the germline V gene (reference sequence). DNA for the CDR3: TGCAGTGCTCACCGCTTACAGGGGCCAGGGGACATTCAGTACTTC. Protein sequence: CSAHRLQGPGDIQYF.

With regard to this clonotype: Possible read error: a much larger clone is one base away. This rearrangement joins TRBV27 to TRBJ2-7, with unresolved D. This CDR3 comprises 14 residues. Germline V CDR1 and CDR2: MNHEY, SMNVEV (reference sequence). V lost 5 bases, J lost 5 bases, and 16 bases lay in between. CDR3 sequence reads: CASSPYRSLHEQYF. The CDR3 nucleotides read TGTGCCAGCAGTCCGTATCGGAGTCTCCACGAGCAGTACTTC.

This clonotype has only a few counts. This chain joins TRBV4-3 and TRBJ2-2; D not certain. V lost 4 bases, J lost 1 base, and 10 bases lay in between. The CDR3 is 15 residues long. Germline V gives CDR1 LGHNA, CDR2 YSLEER. CDR3 sequence: CASSPVFENTGELFF. As DNA, the CDR3 is TGCGCCAGCAGCCCCGTCTTCGAGAACACCGGGGAGCTGTTTTTT.

The table lists this clonotype with a few counts. This chain connects TRBV20-1 to TRBJ1-6, with D maybe TRBD1 (5 bases). The CDR3 contains 15 residues. Trimming shortened V by 0 bases and J by 4 bases, and 10 bases separated the two germline ends. Germline-derived CDR1 and CDR2 are DFQATT and SNEGSKA (reference sequence). The CDR3, as DNA: TGCAGTGCTAGAGATGAGACAGATTATAATTCACCCCTCCACTTT. Protein: CSARDETDYNSPLHF.

This clonotype appeared many times. V usage is TRBV20-1 and J usage is TRBJ2-6; D is unresolved. V was cut by 1 base and J by 0 bases, with 13 bases left in between. The germline gives CDR1 DFQATT, CDR2 SNEGSKA (reference sequence). The CDR3 spans 17 residues. The DNA of the CDR3 is TGCAGTGCTAGAGCGGCCAGCCAAGACTCTGGGGCCAACGTCCTGACTTTC. Protein: CSARAASQDSGANVLTF.

The chain carries TRBV5-1 and TRBJ2-3; unclear D gene. Trimming shortened V by 1 base and J by 4 bases, and 13 bases separated the two germline ends. Germline CDR1 SGHRS, CDR2 YFSETQ. The CDR3 spans 15 residues. The DNA for the CDR3 is TGCGCCAGCAGCTTGAATCCTTCCCAGGCAGATACGCAGTATTTT. This codes for CASSLNPSQADTQYF.

At least ten counts were recorded for this clonotype. The CDR3 region is CASSSRSNYGYTF. CDR3 sequence (DNA): TGCGCCAGCAGCTCCAGATCTAACTATGGCTACACCTTC. The chain joins TRBV5-1 to TRBJ1-2; D is unclear. The ends were cut back, 3 bases at V and 0 bases at J, with 6 bases in the middle. CDR1 and CDR2 from the germline V gene are SGHRS and YFSETQ. The CDR3 has 13 amino acids.

The chain combines TRBV20-1 with TRBJ2-7, with no clear D. The CDR3 has 12 residues. Germline V gene data show CDR1 as DFQATT and CDR2 as SNEGSKA (reference sequence). The ends were cut back, 3 bases at V and 0 bases at J, with 6 bases in the middle. Here the CDR3 reads CSASPDSYEQYF. CDR3 DNA: TGCAGTGCTAGCCCCGACTCCTACGAGCAGTACTTC.

This clonotype was seen once. The chain couples TRBV7-9 to TRBJ1-2; D not certain. The germline gives CDR1 SEHNR, CDR2 FQNEAQ (reference sequence). V was pared by 5 bases and J by 2 bases, with 12 bases between. This CDR3 comprises 14 residues. CDR3: CASSPSAGNYGYTF. CDR3 sequence (DNA): TGTGCCAGCAGCCCGTCGGCAGGAAACTATGGCTACACCTTC.

The rearrangement links TRBV5-1 to TRBJ2-3, with 7 positions matching TRBD2. This CDR3 region has 15 residues. After removal of 0 bases from V and 4 bases from J, the junction contained 5 bases not matched to a gene. The germline V gene encodes CDR1 SGHRS and CDR2 YFSETQ. The CDR3 nucleotides read TGCGCCAGCAGCTTGGAGTCTAGCGGCGCAGATACGCAGTATTTT. Protein: CASSLESSGADTQYF.